These 32 T cell receptor beta chains came from one sample sequenced in a study of blood T cell repertoires in COVID-19. Sequencing used immunoSEQ multiplex PCR; TCRdb keeps in-frame clones, though not all of them. The table records about 220,000 clones, about 85% of them present only once. Sample: peripheral blood. The receptors originated from a man aged 25-40 years with active or convalescent COVID-19.

The chain joins TRBV7-8 to TRBJ2-4; D is perhaps TRBD2 (5 bases). The length of the CDR3 is 16 residues. With 4 bases removed from V and 0 bases from J, the gap between germline ends came to 13 bases. Germline-derived CDR1 and CDR2 are SGHVS and FQNEAQ. The CDR3 region is CASSSRLSVAKNIQYF. CDR3 in DNA: TGTGCCAGCAGCTCACGACTATCTGTAGCCAAAAACATTCAGTACTTC.

The V call is TRBV30, the J call TRBJ1-5, with D unresolved. The CDR3 runs 12 residues. V shed 2 bases and J shed 0 bases, with 2 bases lying between them. Germline loops: CDR1 GTSNPN, CDR2 SVGIG (reference sequence). CDR3 region: CAWSYSNQPQHF. DNA of the CDR3: TGTGCCTGGAGTTATAGCAATCAGCCCCAGCATTTT.

The chain couples TRBV4-1 to TRBJ1-2, with D hard to call. The V and J ends lost 2 bases and 8 bases respectively, with 12 bases between them. Germline V gene data show CDR1 as MGHRA and CDR2 as YSYEKL. The CDR3 sequence is 13 residues long. The CDR3 DNA reads TGCGCCAGCAGCCAATTTAATCCCGGGGGCTACACCTTC. Encoded protein: CASSQFNPGGYTF.

The V and J genes are TRBV7-2 and TRBJ1-4; perhaps TRBD1 as D (5 bases). CDR1 is SGHTA and CDR2 is FQGNSA in the germline V gene. V lost 1 base and J lost 8, with 11 bases in between. This CDR3 is 14 amino acids long. The CDR3 region is CASSLVSGGEKLFF. The CDR3 DNA sequence: TGTGCCAGCAGCTTAGTGTCCGGGGGGGAAAAACTGTTTTTT.

The chain links TRBV19 to TRBJ1-5; 7 bases align to TRBD1. After removal of 6 bases from V and 9 bases from J, the junction contained 8 bases not matched to a gene. From germline, CDR1 is LNHDA and CDR2 SQIVND (reference sequence). This CDR3 has 13 residues. The CDR3 loop is CASRDTGVGPQHF. CDR3 nucleotides: TGTGCCAGTAGGGACACAGGGGTGGGGCCCCAGCATTTT. The whole variable domain, remainder taken from reference TRBV19 and TRBJ1-5, is DGGITQSPKYLFRKEGQNVTLSCEQNLNHDAMYWYRQDPGQGLRLIYYSQIVNDFQKGDIAEGYSVSREKKESFPLTVTSAQKNPTAFYLCASRDTGVGPQHFGDGTRLSIL.

The rearrangement uses TRBV19 and TRBJ1-5; 9 bases are shared with TRBD1. After removal of 6 bases from V and 9 bases from J, the junction contained 9 bases not matched to a gene. This CDR3 is 14 amino acids long. Germline V gives CDR1 LNHDA, CDR2 SQIVND (reference sequence). In nucleotides, the CDR3 is TGTGCCAGTAGAGAAGACAGGGGGTGGGGGCCCCAGCATTTT. Protein sequence: CASREDRGWGPQHF.

V is TRBV5-1 and J is TRBJ2-2, with TRBD1 matching over 7 bases. The CDR3 extends over 15 amino acids. Germline assignment: CDR1 SGHRS and CDR2 YFSETQ. After removal of 4 bases from V and 4 bases from J, the junction contained 7 bases not matched to a gene. CDR3 amino acids: CASSPTGVFTGELFF. In DNA form, the CDR3 reads TGCGCCAGCAGCCCAACAGGGGTTTTCACCGGGGAGCTGTTTTTT.

J is TRBJ2-3 and V is TRBV5-4, with 8 bases matching TRBD2. Per the germline V gene, CDR1 is SGHNT and CDR2 is YYREEE (reference sequence). The V and J ends lost 3 bases and 3 bases, in that order; junction bases with no gene match: 6. The length of the CDR3 is 15 residues. In nucleotides, the CDR3 is TGTGCCAGCAGCTCTAACGGGGGGGGTACAGATACGCAGTATTTT. It codes for CASSSNGGGTDTQYF.

This CDR3 is CASRPPGQGSTEAFF. Here the CDR3 DNA reads TGTGCCAGCAGACCGCCGGGACAGGGAAGCACTGAAGCTTTCTTT. The chain employs TRBV28 and TRBJ1-1; 9 nucleotides agree with TRBD1. The germline V gene has CDR1 MDHEN and CDR2 SYDVKM. Losses at the gene ends were 6 bases for V and 4 bases for J; bases not matched to a gene: 9. The CDR3 consists of 15 residues. The full variable domain, in which reference TRBV28 and TRBJ1-1 provide the parts outside the CDR3, is DVKVTQSSRYLVKRTGEKVFLECVQDMDHENMFWYRQDPGLGLRLIYFSYDVKMKEKGDIPEGYSVSREKKERFSLILESASTNQTSMYLCASRPPGQGSTEAFFGQGTRLTVV.

This chain joins TRBV7-2 and TRBJ1-5; a possible D gene is TRBD1 (5 bases). CDR1 SGHTA and CDR2 FQGNSA come from the germline V gene. The CDR3 runs to 15 residues. V lost 1 base to trimming and J lost 1 base, with 8 bases between them. The DNA of the CDR3 is TGTGCCAGCAGCTTAGGACAGACAAGCAATCAGCCCCAGCATTTT. It is translated as CASSLGQTSNQPQHF.

This clone has only a few counts. The rearrangement links TRBV5-6 to TRBJ2-7, with 9 bases that match TRBD1. The CDR3 totals 13 residues. CDR1 SGHDT and CDR2 YYEEEE come from the germline V gene. V gave up 2 bases and J gave up 5 bases; unmatched junction bases: 2. For the CDR3, the DNA is TGTGCCAGCAGCTTAACAGGGGGCAACGAGCAGTACTTC. It translates to CASSLTGGNEQYF. Based on the CDR3 plus reference TRBV5-6 and TRBJ2-7, the full variable domain is DAGVTQSPTHLIKTRGQQVTLRCSPKSGHDTVSWYQQALGQGPQFIFQYYEEEERQRGNFPDRFSGHQFPNYSSELNVNALLLGDSALYLCASSLTGGNEQYFGPGTRLTVT.

This chain joins TRBV6-2 or TRBV6-3 and TRBJ2-7; possibly TRBD2 for D (5 bases). The CDR3 runs to 15 residues. The germline CDR1 and CDR2 sequences are MNHEY and SVGEGT. The V and J ends lost 4 bases and 7 bases respectively, with 20 bases between them. The CDR3 DNA follows: TGTGCCAGCAGTTTTTCCCTCTCGGGGTTGCGGGAGCAGTACTTC. Protein product: CASSFSLSGLREQYF.

The chain carries TRBV5-4 and TRBJ2-1; the D gene is possibly TRBD1 (6 bases). CDR1 SGHNT and CDR2 YYREEE come from the germline V gene (reference sequence). The CDR3 covers 13 residues. Between the trimmed V and J ends, which lost 6 bases and 7 bases, there was a span of 14 bases. CDR3 DNA: TGTGCCAGCAATGAGGGGGTTATGAATGAGCAGTTCTTC. Encoded protein: CASNEGVMNEQFF.

V is TRBV7-9 and J is TRBJ2-1, with 9 bases that match TRBD2. CDR3 length: 15 residues. The J segment lost 7 bases and the V segment lost 6 bases, leaving 10 bases of the junction unmatched. From germline, CDR1 is SEHNR and CDR2 FQNEAQ (reference sequence). CDR3 sequence: CASSFIAGVLNEQFF. CDR3 in DNA: TGTGCCAGCAGTTTCATAGCGGGAGTTCTGAATGAGCAGTTCTTC. The full variable domain, rest sourced from reference TRBV7-9 and TRBJ2-1, is DTGVSQNPRHKITKRGQNVTFRCDPISEHNRLYWYRQTLGQGPEFLTYFQNEAQLEKSRLLSDRFSAERPKGSFSTLEIQRTEQGDSAMYLCASSFIAGVLNEQFFGPGTRLTVL.

A single count supports this clone. The J gene is TRBJ2-7, the V gene TRBV28; D is perhaps TRBD1 (6 bases). The CDR3 length is 13 residues. V lost 6 bases, J lost 6 bases, and 15 bases lay in between. Germline CDR1 and CDR2: MDHEN and SYDVKM. DNA for the CDR3: TGTGCCAGCAGCAGTCAGGGGTACACCGAGCAGTACTTC. As protein: CASSSQGYTEQYF.

In DNA, the CDR3 is TGTGCCAGCAGTGTCCCATCGGGATCAGGGGTGCCTGAAGCTTTCTTT. Protein product: CASSVPSGSGVPEAFF. The chain recombines TRBV25-1 with TRBJ1-1; possible D gene TRBD1, 6 bases. Between the trimmed V and J ends, which lost 4 bases and 6 bases, there was a span of 21 bases. Germline CDR1 reads MGHDK; CDR2 reads SYGVNS. CDR3 size: 16 residues. The entire variable domain, with the rest obtained from reference TRBV25-1 and TRBJ1-1, is as follows: EADIYQTPRYLVIGTGKKITLECSQTMGHDKMYWYQQDPGMELHLIHYSYGVNSTEKGDLSSESTVSRIRTEHFPLTLESARPSHTSQYLCASSVPSGSGVPEAFFGQGTRLTVV.

V gene TRBV30 combines with J gene TRBJ2-2; maybe TRBD1 (6 bases). The CDR3 consists of 16 residues. V lost 4 bases to trimming and J lost 7 bases, with 22 bases between them. The germline V gene encodes CDR1 GTSNPN and CDR2 SVGIG (reference sequence). CDR3 nucleotides: TGTGCCTGGACTGTAACGGGTCAGGGGAAGATCGGGGAGCTGTTTTTT. It translates to CAWTVTGQGKIGELFF. The variable domain in full, with the rest retrieved from reference TRBV30 and TRBJ2-2, is SQTIHQWPATLVQPVGSPLSLECTVEGTSNPNLYWYRQAAGRGLQLLFYSVGIGQISSEVPQNLSASRPQDRQFILSSKKLLLSDSGFYLCAWTVTGQGKIGELFFGEGSRLTVL.

The rearrangement uses TRBV11-2 and TRBJ1-1; D gene ambiguous. Germline V gene lookup returns CDR1 SGHAT and CDR2 FQNNGV. This CDR3 is 14 amino acids long. Trimming pared 5 bases from V and 0 bases from J, leaving 10 bases between. This CDR3 is CASSPLNMNTEAFF. The CDR3 DNA is TGTGCCAGCAGCCCCTTGAACATGAACACTGAAGCTTTCTTT.

The chain couples TRBV4-1 to TRBJ2-7; 14 positions agree with TRBD2. The CDR3 has 15 amino acids. Germline V lookup: CDR1 MGHRA, CDR2 YSYEKL. V lost 5 bases and J lost 4; bases outside the gene matches: 4. CDR3 amino acids: CASSFGTSGGYEQYF. CDR3 coding DNA: TGCGCCAGCAGCTTCGGGACTAGCGGGGGTTACGAGCAGTACTTC.

The chain joins TRBV3-1 (or the pseudogene TRBV3-2) to TRBJ2-7, with TRBD2 matching 10 bases. From germline, CDR1 is LGHDT and CDR2 YNNKEL (reference sequence). The CDR3 length is 14 residues. Unmatched junction bases numbered 3, after V lost 4 bases and J lost 3 bases. CDR3 sequence reads: CASSPSGGDYEQYF. DNA of the CDR3: TGTGCCAGCAGCCCTAGCGGGGGTGACTACGAGCAGTACTTC.

This chain connects TRBV24-1 to TRBJ1-6; TRBD1 agrees at 9 bases. The CDR3 length is 15 residues. J was trimmed by 10 bases and V by 2 bases; bases with no gene match: 5. CDR1 and CDR2 from the germline V gene are KGHDR and SFDVKD. CDR3 sequence reads: CATSDSGTGNSPLHF. The CDR3 bases are TGTGCCACCAGTGATTCCGGGACAGGGAACTCACCCCTCCACTTT.

The V and J genes are TRBV6-5 and TRBJ1-5, with a possible D match to TRBD1 (6 bases). Germline values: CDR1 MNHEY, CDR2 SVGAGI. The CDR3 is 14 residues long. V was cut by 8 bases and J by 1 base, with 12 bases left in between. In DNA form, the CDR3 reads TGTGCCAGCCAAAACAGGGTGAGCAATCAGCCCCAGCATTTT. Protein product: CASQNRVSNQPQHF.

The V and J genes are TRBV25-1 and TRBJ1-1, with 7 bases aligning to TRBD1. The CDR3 runs 17 residues. Germline loops: CDR1 MGHDK, CDR2 SYGVNS. The V gene end was trimmed by 2 bases and the J gene end by 6 bases; junction bases not matched to a gene: 15. The DNA of the CDR3 is TGTGCCAGCAGTGAAAAGACAGGGTGGGTTGCTAGTCCTGAAGCTTTCTTT. This gives the protein CASSEKTGWVASPEAFF.

This clone occurred once. The rearrangement joins TRBV7-2 to TRBJ1-2; D not certain. The CDR3 extends over 15 amino acids. The V end lost 2 bases, the J end lost 4 bases, and 14 bases lay between the germline ends. The V gene's germline CDR1 is SGHTA and CDR2 FQGNSA. CDR3 residues: CASSLSPAGSYGYTF. The CDR3 DNA is TGTGCCAGCAGCTTAAGTCCGGCGGGGAGCTATGGCTACACCTTC.

The chain joins TRBV19 to TRBJ2-1; 10 bases align to TRBD2. Germline CDR1 and CDR2: LNHDA and SQIVND (reference sequence). V dropped 3 bases and J dropped 9; count of bases not matched to a gene: 5. The CDR3 sequence is 14 residues long. The CDR3 nucleotides read TGTGCCAGTAGTATGAGCGGGGGGGCCACTGAGCAGTTCTTC. Amino acids: CASSMSGGATEQFF. Full variable domain (outside the CDR3, taken from reference TRBV19 and TRBJ2-1): DGGITQSPKYLFRKEGQNVTLSCEQNLNHDAMYWYRQDPGQGLRLIYYSQIVNDFQKGDIAEGYSVSREKKESFPLTVTSAQKNPTAFYLCASSMSGGATEQFFGPGTRLTVL.

In its sample, this clone was seen a few times. V is TRBV4-2 and J is TRBJ2-2; D remains unclear. The germline gives CDR1 LGHNA, CDR2 YNFKEQ. The CDR3 sequence is 14 residues long. V lost 2 bases to trimming and J lost 2 bases, with 6 bases between them. Here the CDR3 reads CASSQPSNTGELFF. The CDR3 region has the DNA TGTGCCAGCAGCCAACCATCAAACACCGGGGAGCTGTTTTTT.

The chain recombines TRBV9 with TRBJ1-4; D uncertain. The length of the CDR3 is 18 residues. The germline V gene encodes CDR1 SGDLS and CDR2 YYNGEE. Trimming left V 0 bases short and J 3 bases short, with 18 bases between. This chain's CDR3 is CASSVDEGGREANEKLFF. The CDR3 region has the DNA TGTGCCAGCAGCGTAGACGAAGGTGGGAGAGAGGCTAATGAAAAACTGTTTTTT.

This sequence joins TRBV28 and TRBJ1-5; TRBD1 matches at 9 bases. Trimming removed 10 bases from V and 5 bases from J; junction bases left unmatched: 9. This CDR3 comprises 14 residues. Germline CDR1 and CDR2: MDHEN and SYDVKM. Here the CDR3 DNA reads TGTGCCACGGGACAGGGAGTCGGCCATCAGCCCCAGCATTTT. Translating it yields CATGQGVGHQPQHF.

This rearrangement joins TRBV10-2 to TRBJ1-2; D gene ambiguous. CDR1 WSHSY and CDR2 SAAADI come from the germline V gene. Trimming stripped 5 bases from V and 11 bases from J, with 18 bases between. This CDR3 spans 13 amino acids. The CDR3 DNA is TGCGCCAGCAGTATGTCCAAGAGAGACTTGTACACCTTC. As protein: CASSMSKRDLYTF.

J is TRBJ2-2 and V is TRBV7-9; D is perhaps TRBD2 (5 bases). Trimming took off 6 bases at V and 2 bases at J, with 10 bases between the two ends. The CDR3 is 14 residues long. Germline V CDR1 and CDR2: SEHNR, FQNEAQ (reference sequence). As DNA, the CDR3 is TGTGCCAGCAGTGGGGAGACTAACACCGGGGAGCTGTTTTTT. Translation: CASSGETNTGELFF.

The J gene is TRBJ1-5, the V gene TRBV2; TRBD1 might be the D (5 bases). Deletions cut 7 bases from V and 4 bases from J, with 17 bases between. This CDR3 has 15 amino acids. Germline V gene sequence: CDR1 SNHLY, CDR2 FYNNEI. CDR3 sequence (DNA): TGTGCCAGCACTAAGTCAGGGTTTGGGAATCAGCCCCAGCATTTT. This gives the protein CASTKSGFGNQPQHF.

This chain uses TRBV30 with TRBJ1-1; D gene ambiguous. The CDR3 is made up of 15 amino acids. Germline V CDR1 and CDR2: GTSNPN, SVGIG (reference sequence). The ends were cut back, 5 bases at V and 3 bases at J, with 19 bases in the middle. CDR3 loop: CAWRRLSILDTEAFF. In DNA, the CDR3 is TGTGCCTGGCGGAGGTTGTCTATTCTGGACACTGAAGCTTTCTTT.